Listed below are T cell receptor beta chains from one sample, sequenced in a study of T cell changes during pregnancy in multiple sclerosis. Only in-frame clones appear in the TCRdb table, and some are missing; sequencing was by immunoSEQ multiplex PCR. The sample lists some 74,000 clones; over 80% were seen once. The sequenced sample was peripheral blood, obtained before pregnancy. These receptor sequences come from a female donor with multiple sclerosis, enrolled in a pregnancy study. Both conserved end residues are trimmed from each CDR3.

>TRBV27
ASSPTSGSYEQY
>TRBV5-1
ASSLRGTSGNPLYNEQF
>TRBV9
ASSTGTSGRNEQF
>TRBV7-6
ASSLAGVNTEAF
>TRBV14
ASSPRPGVYEQY
>TRBV27
ASRSQELNTEAF
>TRBV19
ASSIDLAGVPYNEQF
>TRBV19
ASSILLAGGREQY
>TRBV19
ASSPGTGGNEQF
>TRBV28
ASSLDRGFGTEAF
>TRBV7-7
ASSFTGFQETQY
>TRBV18
ASSRGDGPDTQY
>TRBV7-2
ASSQLGQGRDEQF
>TRBV29-1
SVVTSGRADTQY
>TRBV11-2
ASSLIRKRDYEQY
>TRBV27
ASSPESLTGTVEQY
>TRBV5-1
ASSYGLAQEQY
>TRBV7-2
ASSSRFAAGGDTQY
>TRBV6-6
ASRPGTGENNEQF
>TRBV25-1
ASSGDPGQYNEQF
>TRBV7-3
ASSLAGGVSYNEQF
>TRBV2
ASGTSGTYEQY
>TRBV21-1
ASRNRGVSEQF
>TRBV2
ASSFDRRRPDTIY
>TRBV30
AWSSGVWQPQH
>TRBV28
ASSLAGTESGELF
>TRBV6-4
ASSLATSSTDTQY
>TRBV7-6
ASSPARGGELF
>TRBV5-1
ASSLEPTGGYNTGELF
>TRBV19
ASRVSGRNEQF
>TRBV5-1
ASSFEPRDTEAF
>TRBV5-8
ASSRTVGDEKLF
>TRBV5-4
ASSPSGSRHTGELF
>TRBV15
ATSRPSGRDNEQF